The clone carrying this T cell receptor (beta chain) was picked up many times. Antigen: not known. The data were obtained in a study of T-cell reconstitution after alpha-beta-depleted transplantation in children. With 2 bases removed from V and 7 bases from J, the gap between germline ends came to 10 bases. The CDR3 consists of 13 residues. The germline V gene has CDR1 SGHRS and CDR2 YFSETQ. For TCRbeta, the library was prepared with unique molecular identifiers. MiXCR, applied by TCRdb to the PCR reads, yields one record per CDR3 protein. Of about 830,000 distinct CDR3 sequences in the sample, 16% were seen once. General study findings and limits: In patients about two months after transplant, alpha-beta T cells reportedly arose from several hundred expanded graft clones.

The chain carries TRBV5-1 and TRBJ1-5, with D uncertain. The clonotype comes from a male patient younger than 18 who had a stem cell transplant for acute lymphoblastic leukemia, so the T cells may come from the graft donor. The sequenced sample was PBMCs, mostly from graft donor cells, obtained 360 days after TCRalphabeta/CD19-depleted stem cell transplant. CDR3 region: CASSFGSRQPQHF. The CDR3 DNA reads TGCGCCAGCAGCTTTGGGTCGCGCCAGCCCCAGCATTTT.